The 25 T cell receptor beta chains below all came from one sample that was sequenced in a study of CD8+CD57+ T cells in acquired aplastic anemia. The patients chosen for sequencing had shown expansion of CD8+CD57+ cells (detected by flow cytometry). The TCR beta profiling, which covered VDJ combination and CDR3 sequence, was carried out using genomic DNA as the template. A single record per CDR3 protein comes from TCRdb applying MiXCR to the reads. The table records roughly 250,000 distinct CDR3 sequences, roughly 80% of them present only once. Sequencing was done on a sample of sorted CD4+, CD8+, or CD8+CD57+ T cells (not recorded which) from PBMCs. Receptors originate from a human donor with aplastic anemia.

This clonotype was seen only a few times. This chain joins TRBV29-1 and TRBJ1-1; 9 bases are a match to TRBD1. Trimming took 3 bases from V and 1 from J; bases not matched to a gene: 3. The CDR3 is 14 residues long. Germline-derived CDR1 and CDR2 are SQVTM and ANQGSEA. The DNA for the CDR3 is TGCAGCGTTGACCTGGGACAGGGGAACACTGAAGCTTTCTTT. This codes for CSVDLGQGNTEAFF.

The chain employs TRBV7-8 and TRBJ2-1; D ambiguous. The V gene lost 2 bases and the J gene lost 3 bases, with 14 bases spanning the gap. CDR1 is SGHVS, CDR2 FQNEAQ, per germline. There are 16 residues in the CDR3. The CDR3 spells CASSLTKGPDYNEQFF. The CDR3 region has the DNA TGTGCCAGCAGCTTAACGAAGGGTCCCGACTACAATGAGCAGTTCTTC.

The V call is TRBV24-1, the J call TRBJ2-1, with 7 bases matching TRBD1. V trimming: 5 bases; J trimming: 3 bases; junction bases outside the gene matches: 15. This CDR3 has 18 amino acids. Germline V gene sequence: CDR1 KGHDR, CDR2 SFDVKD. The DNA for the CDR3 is TGTGCCACCAGTGCCCCTCCAATTGGGGGACAGAACTACAATGAGCAGTTCTTC. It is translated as CATSAPPIGGQNYNEQFF.

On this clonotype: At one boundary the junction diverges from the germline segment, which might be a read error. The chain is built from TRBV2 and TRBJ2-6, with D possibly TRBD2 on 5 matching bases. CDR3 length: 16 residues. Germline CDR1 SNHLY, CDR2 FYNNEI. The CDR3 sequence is CASRVAGTDAQYVLPF. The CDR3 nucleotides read TGTGCCAGCAGGGTCGCGGGCACAGATGCGCAGTACGTTCTCCCTTTC.

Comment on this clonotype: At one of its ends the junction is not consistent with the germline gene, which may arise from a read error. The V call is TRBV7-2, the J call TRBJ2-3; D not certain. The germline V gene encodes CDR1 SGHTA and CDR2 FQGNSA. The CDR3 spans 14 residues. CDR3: CASSLTELPFNQQF. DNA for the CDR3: TGTGCCAGCAGCCTCACTGAGCTCCCTTTTAATCAGCAGTTT. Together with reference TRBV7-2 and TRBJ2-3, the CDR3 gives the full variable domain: GAGVSQSPSNKVTEKGKDVELRCDPISGHTALYWYRQSLGQGLEFLIYFQGNSAPDKSGLPSDRFSAERTGGSVSTLTIQRTQQEDSAVYLCASSLTELPFNQQFGPGTRLTVL.

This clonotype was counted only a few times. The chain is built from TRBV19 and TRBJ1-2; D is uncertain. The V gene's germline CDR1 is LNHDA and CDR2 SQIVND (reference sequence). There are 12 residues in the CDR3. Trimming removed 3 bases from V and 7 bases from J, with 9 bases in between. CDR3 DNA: TGTGCCAGTAGTATTATCAGCAGTGGCTACACCTTC. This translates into CASSIISSGYTF.

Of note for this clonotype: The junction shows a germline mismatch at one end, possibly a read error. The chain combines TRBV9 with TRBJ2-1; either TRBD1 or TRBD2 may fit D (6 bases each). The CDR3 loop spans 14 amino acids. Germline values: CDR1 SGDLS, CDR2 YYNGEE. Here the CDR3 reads CASSPGFGGYATLF. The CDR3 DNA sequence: TGTGCCAGCAGCCCCGGGTTCGGGGGCTATGCTACACTCTTC.

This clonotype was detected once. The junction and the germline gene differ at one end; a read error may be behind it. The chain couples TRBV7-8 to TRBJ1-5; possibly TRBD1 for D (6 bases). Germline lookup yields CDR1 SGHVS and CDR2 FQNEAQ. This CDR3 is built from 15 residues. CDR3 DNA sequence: TGTGCCAGCAGCTTAGGGGTAGGGACAAATCCGCCCCATCATTTT. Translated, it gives CASSLGVGTNPPHHF.

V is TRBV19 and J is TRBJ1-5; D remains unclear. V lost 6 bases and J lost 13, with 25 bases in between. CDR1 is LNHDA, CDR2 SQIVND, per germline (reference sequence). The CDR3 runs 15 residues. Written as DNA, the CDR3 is TGTGCCAGTAGCCTACGAGGATATAGCACTGATCCGCAGCATTTT. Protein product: CASSLRGYSTDPQHF.

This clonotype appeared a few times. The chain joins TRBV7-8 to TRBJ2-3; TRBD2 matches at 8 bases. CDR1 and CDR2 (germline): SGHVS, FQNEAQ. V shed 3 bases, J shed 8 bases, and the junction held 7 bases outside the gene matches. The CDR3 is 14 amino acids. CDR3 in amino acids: CASSFAGGRATQYF. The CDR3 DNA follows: TGTGCCAGCAGCTTTGCGGGAGGCCGCGCTACGCAGTATTTT.

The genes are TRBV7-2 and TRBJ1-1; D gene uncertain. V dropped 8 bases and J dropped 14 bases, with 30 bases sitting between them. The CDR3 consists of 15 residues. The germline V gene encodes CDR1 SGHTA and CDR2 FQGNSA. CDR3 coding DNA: TGTGCCAGCGTACCGAGGGTGAGAGGGAAAGACCCAGTATTCTTT. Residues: CASVPRVRGKDPVFF.

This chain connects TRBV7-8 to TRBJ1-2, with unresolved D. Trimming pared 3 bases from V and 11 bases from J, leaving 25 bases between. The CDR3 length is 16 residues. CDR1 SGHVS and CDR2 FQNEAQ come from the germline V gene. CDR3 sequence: CASSLEGGPDTQCYTF. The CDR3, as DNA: TGTGCCAGCAGCTTGGAGGGAGGCCCCGATACGCAGTGTTACACCTTC.

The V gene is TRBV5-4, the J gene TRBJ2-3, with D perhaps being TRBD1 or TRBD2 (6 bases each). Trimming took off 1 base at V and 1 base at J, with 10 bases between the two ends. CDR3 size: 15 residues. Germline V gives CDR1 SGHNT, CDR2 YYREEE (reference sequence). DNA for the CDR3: TGTGCCAGCAGCTTGAAGGGGGGACGCACAGATACGCAGTATTTT. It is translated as CASSLKGGRTDTQYF.

The CDR3 sequence is CASLKGLAAKESGNTQYF. The CDR3 DNA sequence: TGCGCCAGCCTAAAAGGACTAGCAGCCAAAGAATCGGGGAATACGCAGTATTTT. The J gene is TRBJ2-3, the V gene TRBV10-1, with 8 positions matching TRBD2. The CDR3 loop spans 18 amino acids. J lost 7 bases, V lost 8 bases, and 23 bases had no gene match. Germline values: CDR1 WNHNN, CDR2 SYGVQD (reference sequence).

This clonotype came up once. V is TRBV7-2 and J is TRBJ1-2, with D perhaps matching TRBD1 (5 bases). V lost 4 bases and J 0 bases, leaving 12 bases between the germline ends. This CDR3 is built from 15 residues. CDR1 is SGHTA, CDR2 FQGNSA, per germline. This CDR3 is CASSSETETNYGYTF. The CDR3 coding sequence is TGTGCCAGCAGCTCGGAGACAGAGACTAACTATGGCTACACCTTC.

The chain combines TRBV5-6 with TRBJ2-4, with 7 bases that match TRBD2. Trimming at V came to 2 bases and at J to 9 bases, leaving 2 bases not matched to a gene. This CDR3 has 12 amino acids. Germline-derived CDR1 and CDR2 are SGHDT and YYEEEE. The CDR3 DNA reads TGTGCCAGCAGCTTAGGGGAGGGCATTCAGTACTTC. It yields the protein CASSLGEGIQYF.

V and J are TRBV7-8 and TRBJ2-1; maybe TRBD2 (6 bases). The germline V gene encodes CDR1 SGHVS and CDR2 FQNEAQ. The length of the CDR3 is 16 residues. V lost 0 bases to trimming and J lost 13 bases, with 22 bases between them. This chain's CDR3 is CASSLAGGNDTQYQFF. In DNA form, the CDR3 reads TGTGCCAGCAGCTTAGCGGGAGGAAACGATACGCAGTATCAGTTCTTC.

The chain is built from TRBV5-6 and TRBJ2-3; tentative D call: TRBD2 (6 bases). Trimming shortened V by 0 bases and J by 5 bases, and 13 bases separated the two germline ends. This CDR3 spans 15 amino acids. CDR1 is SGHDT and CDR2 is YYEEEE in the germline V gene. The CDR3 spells CASSLEREAEDTQYF. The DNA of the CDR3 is TGTGCCAGCAGCTTGGAGAGGGAGGCCGAAGATACGCAGTATTTT.

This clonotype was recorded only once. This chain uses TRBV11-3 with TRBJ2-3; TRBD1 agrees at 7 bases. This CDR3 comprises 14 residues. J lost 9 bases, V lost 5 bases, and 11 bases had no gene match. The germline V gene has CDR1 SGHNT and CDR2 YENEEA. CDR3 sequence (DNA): TGTGCCAGCAGCCGAGTGGACAGGACCGACACGCAGTATTTT. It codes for CASSRVDRTDTQYF.

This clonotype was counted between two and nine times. In nucleotides, the CDR3 is TGTGCCAGCAGCTTGGCCGTCGAAGGGGTAGAAGGTGGCTACACCTTC. Protein: CASSLAVEGVEGGYTF. The chain couples TRBV5-5 to TRBJ1-2, with D maybe TRBD1 (5 bases). Trimming left V 0 bases short and J 7 bases short, with 19 bases between. The CDR3 totals 16 residues. Germline CDR1 is SGHKS and CDR2 is YYEKEE (reference sequence).

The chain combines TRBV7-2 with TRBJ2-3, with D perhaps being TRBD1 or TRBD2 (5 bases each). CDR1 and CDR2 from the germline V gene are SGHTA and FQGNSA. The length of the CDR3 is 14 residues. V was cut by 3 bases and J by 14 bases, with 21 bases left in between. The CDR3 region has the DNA TGTGCCAGCAGCTTGGCAGGTCGTCCCGGGACCACGTATTTT. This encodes CASSLAGRPGTTYF.

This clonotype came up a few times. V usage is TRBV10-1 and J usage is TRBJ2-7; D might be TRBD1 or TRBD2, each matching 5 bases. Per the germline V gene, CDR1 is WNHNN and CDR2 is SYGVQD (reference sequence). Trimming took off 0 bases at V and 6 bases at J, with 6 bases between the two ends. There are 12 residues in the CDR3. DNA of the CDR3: TGCGCCAGCAGTGAGTCTGGGGGCGAGCAGTACTTC. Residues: CASSESGGEQYF.

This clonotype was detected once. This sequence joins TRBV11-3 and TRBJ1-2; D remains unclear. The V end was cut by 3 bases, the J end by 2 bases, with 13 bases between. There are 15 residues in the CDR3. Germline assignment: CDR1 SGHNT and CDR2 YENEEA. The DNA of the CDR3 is TGTGCCAGCAGCTTGATGGTTGCTGCAAACTATGGCTACACCTTC. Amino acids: CASSLMVAANYGYTF.

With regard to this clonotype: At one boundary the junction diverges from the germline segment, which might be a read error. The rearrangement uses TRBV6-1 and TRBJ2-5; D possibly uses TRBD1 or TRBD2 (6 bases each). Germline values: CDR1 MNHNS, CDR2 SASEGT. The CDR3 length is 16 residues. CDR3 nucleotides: TGCGCCAGCAGTGAGGGGGGTGTCACCGTCCAAGAGACCCAGTACTTC. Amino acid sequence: CASSEGGVTVQETQYF.

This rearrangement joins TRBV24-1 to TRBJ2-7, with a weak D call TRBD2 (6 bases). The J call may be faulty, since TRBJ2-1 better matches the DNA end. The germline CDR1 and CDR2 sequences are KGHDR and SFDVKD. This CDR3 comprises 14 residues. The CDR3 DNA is TGTGCCACCGGGTCCGTCGGGGGTAGCTATGAGCAGTTCTTC. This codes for CATGSVGGSYEQFF.